This passage covers 21 T cell receptor beta chains from one sample sequenced in a study of tumor-infiltrating lymphocytes in primary liver carcinoma. Both blood RNA, taken from unsorted whole blood, and germline DNA were extracted. Starting from 500 ng of total RNA, TCR beta cDNA was produced with a primer in the constant region. Generation of the TCR beta libraries relied on three nested multiplex PCR rounds using slightly modified ARM-PCR. The first two PCR rounds, around 10 cycles each, used TRBV1-TRBV30 forward primers and a C-beta reverse primer. TCRdb reanalysed the multiplex PCR reads using MiXCR and keeps one entry per CDR3 protein. The sample carries around 330,000 distinct CDR3 sequences, approximately 60% recorded once. The sample consisted of peripheral blood. Receptors originate from a man aged 40-49 years with primary liver carcinoma and hepatitis B virus infection.

About this clonotype: Lacking the conserved final phenylalanine or tryptophan, this CDR3 likely reflects a read error. The DNA is omitted, as the CDR3 cannot be located on it reliably, and the CDR3 follows TCRdb's listing. The chain is built from TRBV11-2 and TRBJ2-1; the table names TRBD2, a call not compared with the DNA. The CDR3 is 16 amino acids in total, end residues counted. The germline CDR1 and CDR2 sequences are SGHAT and FQNNGV. The CDR3 is CASSPVGGGNYNERFS.

Turning to this clonotype: The germline gene is not matched at one end of the junction; a read error may be the cause. The V gene is TRBV7-9, the J gene TRBJ2-2; TRBD2 agrees at 8 bases. The CDR3 length is 14 residues. Germline V lookup: CDR1 SEHNR, CDR2 FQNEAQ (reference sequence). The DNA of the CDR3 is TGTGCCAGCAGTTTGCTAGCGGGCTCCGGGGAGCTGTTATTT. Residues: CASSLLAGSGELLF.

DNA of the CDR3: TGTGCCACCCGGGACAGTTTTTCCTACGAGCAGTACTTC. Its translation is CATRDSFSYEQYF. This chain connects TRBV28 to TRBJ2-7, with 7 bases fitting TRBD1. This CDR3 has 13 residues. V shed 10 bases, J shed 1 base, and the junction held 7 bases outside the gene matches. CDR1 and CDR2 from the germline V gene are MDHEN and SYDVKM. Complete variable domain (other parts from reference TRBV28 and TRBJ2-7): DVKVTQSSRYLVKRTGEKVFLECVQDMDHENMFWYRQDPGLGLRLIYFSYDVKMKEKGDIPEGYSVSREKKERFSLILESASTNQTSMYLCATRDSFSYEQYFGPGTRLTVT.

Comments on this clonotype: At one boundary the junction diverges from the germline segment, which might be a read error. The gene calls are TRBV10-3 and TRBJ2-3, with D maybe TRBD2 (6 bases). Germline CDR1 is ENHRY and CDR2 is SYGVKD. The length of the CDR3 is 11 residues. CDR3 loop: CDIGTPDTQYF. The CDR3 DNA follows: TGTGACATCGGGACTCCGGATACGCAGTATTTT.

This clonotype was seen at least ten times. The rearrangement uses TRBV5-4 and TRBJ2-5; 7 positions match TRBD1. This CDR3 is built from 12 residues. CDR1 and CDR2 from the germline V gene are SGHNT and YYREEE (reference sequence). J gave up 0 bases and V 9 bases, and 2 bases lay outside the gene matches. The CDR3 spells CAMGQNQETQYF. The CDR3 DNA is TGTGCCATGGGACAGAACCAAGAGACCCAGTACTTC.

With regard to this clonotype: This may come from a read error, since a much larger clone is one base off. The chain links TRBV4-1 to TRBJ2-4, with 7 bases that match TRBD2. V lost 3 bases and J lost 0; bases outside the gene matches: 8. Looked up from germline, CDR1 is MGHRA and CDR2 is YSYEKL. The CDR3 has 17 amino acids. The CDR3 DNA is TGCGCCAGCAGCCACGCCGGGGGGACTCTAGCCAAAAACATTCAGTACTTC. Translating it yields CASSHAGGTLAKNIQYF.

In the case of this clonotype: Being one base from a much bigger clone, this may be a read error. The chain couples TRBV5-6 to TRBJ2-5, with 8 bases that match TRBD2. The CDR3 runs 16 residues. With V trimmed by 1 base and J by 1 base, 6 bases remained unmatched. Germline CDR1 and CDR2: SGHDT and YYEEEE. CDR3 loop: CASSLWTSWRQETQYF. In DNA form, the CDR3 reads TGTGCCAGCAGCTTGTGGACTAGCTGGCGCCAAGAGACCCAGTACTTC.

Only a few counts were recorded for this clonotype. A much more abundant neighbour one base away suggests this may be a read error. V gene TRBV4-2 combines with J gene TRBJ2-3, with TRBD2 matching over 9 bases. CDR1 is LGHNA, CDR2 YNFKEQ, per germline. The CDR3 runs 17 residues. This CDR3 reads CASSQDVAGGRADMQYF. As DNA, the CDR3 is TGTGCCAGCAGCCAAGATGTGGCGGGAGGGCGCGCAGATATGCAGTATTTT.

Worth noting for this clonotype: Relative to the germline gene, one junction end is altered; a read error may explain this. The CDR3 DNA sequence: TGTGCCAGCATCCTCCGGGACAGCCCCTACAAAGAGCAGTTCTTC. Translating gives CASILRDSPYKEQFF. The genes are TRBV6-1 and TRBJ2-1; TRBD1 aligns across 7 bases. This CDR3 spans 15 amino acids. CDR1 and CDR2 (germline): MNHNS, SASEGT.

As to this clonotype: This may arise from a read error, as a much more abundant clone is one base away. This rearrangement joins TRBV29-1 to TRBJ2-7, with TRBD2 as a possible D gene (7 bases). Germline loops: CDR1 SQVTM, CDR2 ANQGSEA. There are 14 residues in the CDR3. V lost 3 bases, J lost 5 bases, and 17 bases lay in between. CDR3 DNA: TGCAGCGTTGAGAGGGGGGGCCGTTACCACGAGCAGTACTTC. Its translation: CSVERGGRYHEQYF.

The chain couples TRBV28 to TRBJ2-3; no definite D call. The CDR3 runs to 16 residues. The V gene's germline CDR1 is MDHEN and CDR2 SYDVKM. V lost 3 bases to trimming and J lost 1 base, with 14 bases between them. The DNA for the CDR3 is TGTGCCAGCAGTTTTGGGAACCCCCTTGGCACAGATACGCAGTATTTT. Translating gives CASSFGNPLGTDTQYF.

A remark on this clonotype: Just one base apart from a much larger clone, this may be a read error. The chain is built from TRBV6-1 and TRBJ2-1; D tentatively fits TRBD1 or TRBD2 (5 bases each). Germline-derived CDR1 and CDR2 are MNHNS and SASEGT. The CDR3 runs 17 residues. V shed 7 bases and J shed 8 bases, with 27 bases lying between them. Here the CDR3 DNA reads TGTGCCAGCACCGACCCTCCGGGGCGGTCGGACACGGATGAGCAGTTCTTC. It encodes CASTDPPGRSDTDEQFF.

The chain joins TRBV6-2 or TRBV6-3 to TRBJ2-3, with D hard to call. Germline assignment: CDR1 MNHEY and CDR2 SVGEGT. This CDR3 region has 13 residues. Trimming pared 8 bases from V and 4 bases from J, leaving 13 bases between. For the CDR3, the DNA is TGTGCCAGCGGTGCTTCGCTGGCAGATACGCAGTATTTT. Protein product: CASGASLADTQYF.

In its sample, this clonotype was seen many times. The rearrangement joins TRBV6-6 to TRBJ2-3; 10 bases match TRBD2. The V gene's germline CDR1 is MNHNY and CDR2 SVGAGI (reference sequence). The V gene end was trimmed by 7 bases and the J gene end by 2 bases; junction bases not matched to a gene: 9. This CDR3 has 16 residues. The CDR3 protein is CASNPRGLALTDTQYF. The CDR3 nucleotides read TGTGCCAGCAACCCCAGGGGACTAGCGCTCACAGATACGCAGTATTTT.

V and J are TRBV11-2 and TRBJ2-7; D may correspond to TRBD1 or TRBD2 (5 bases each). Germline V gives CDR1 SGHAT, CDR2 FQNNGV. The CDR3 extends over 19 amino acids. Trimming removed 5 bases at V and 2 bases at J, with 28 bases between. The CDR3 loop is CASSQPSGAVYRITYEQYF. The CDR3 DNA reads as TGTGCCAGCAGCCAACCGTCCGGGGCCGTTTACAGGATCACCTACGAGCAGTACTTC.

This chain connects TRBV7-9 to TRBJ2-5, with D possibly called TRBD1 or TRBD2 (5 bases each). The germline CDR1 and CDR2 sequences are SEHNR and FQNEAQ (reference sequence). The length of the CDR3 is 13 residues. The germline V and J ends were trimmed by 1 base and 3 bases, with 6 bases remaining between them. CDR3 protein: CASSLGGKETQYF. CDR3 sequence (DNA): TGTGCCAGCAGCTTAGGGGGGAAAGAGACCCAGTACTTC. The full variable domain, in which reference TRBV7-9 and TRBJ2-5 provide the parts outside the CDR3, is DTGVSQNPRHKITKRGQNVTFRCDPISEHNRLYWYRQTLGQGPEFLTYFQNEAQLEKSRLLSDRFSAERPKGSFSTLEIQRTEQGDSAMYLCASSLGGKETQYFGPGTRLLVL.

This clonotype was detected ten times or more. The CDR3 sequence: CSVPYATGELFF. For the CDR3, the DNA is TGCAGCGTTCCATATGCCACCGGGGAGCTGTTTTTT. The chain recombines TRBV29-1 with TRBJ2-2; D is undetermined. This CDR3 is 12 amino acids long. The germline V and J ends were trimmed by 5 bases and 4 bases, with 8 bases remaining between them. The germline CDR1 and CDR2 sequences are SQVTM and ANQGSEA.

V usage is TRBV5-1 and J usage is TRBJ2-7, with 10 bases fitting TRBD1. The CDR3 spans 15 residues. J was trimmed by 6 bases and V by 1 base; bases with no gene match: 7. Germline values: CDR1 SGHRS, CDR2 YFSETQ. The CDR3 DNA sequence: TGCGCCAGCAGCTTGACTGAGACAGGGGGCTCCGAGCAGTACTTC. It translates to CASSLTETGGSEQYF.

This clonotype was observed at least ten times. V is TRBV4-3 and J is TRBJ2-1; D assignment may be TRBD1 or TRBD2 (6 bases each). Trimming removed 0 bases at V and 4 bases at J, with 13 bases between. The CDR3 is 16 amino acids. Germline CDR1 LGHNA, CDR2 YSLEER. This CDR3 reads CASSQDRGAQYNEQFF. In nucleotides, the CDR3 is TGCGCCAGCAGCCAAGATAGGGGGGCCCAATACAATGAGCAGTTCTTC.

As for this clonotype: Relative to the germline gene, one junction end is altered; a read error may explain this. This chain uses TRBV4-1 with TRBJ1-1; D is uncertain. Germline-derived CDR1 and CDR2 are MGHRA and YSYEKL. This CDR3 spans 13 amino acids. The CDR3 protein is CASSQSGIGEAFF. The CDR3 DNA follows: TGTGCCAGCAGCCAATCGGGGATAGGTGAAGCTTTCTTT.

This clonotype has a single count. The V and J genes are TRBV5-1 and TRBJ2-1, with D tentatively TRBD2 (6 bases). Trimming shortened V by 0 bases and J by 8 bases, and 18 bases separated the two germline ends. Germline CDR1 and CDR2: SGHRS and YFSETQ. The length of the CDR3 is 16 residues. The CDR3: CASSLDSNGRFDEQFF. Here the CDR3 DNA reads TGCGCCAGCAGCTTGGATAGTAACGGGAGATTCGATGAGCAGTTCTTC.